This TCR beta chain stems from a study of OX40 agonist ivuxolimab in advanced cancers. Study information: A diagnosis of hepatocellular carcinoma, melanoma, renal cell or head and neck cancer was present in dose-escalation patients. Whole-study findings and limits: What antigens the expanded peripheral T cells recognized was never established. CD8+ T cells showed, on average, more clonal expansion than CD4+ cells.

This CDR3 has 11 residues. Germline V gene sequence: CDR1 DFQATT, CDR2 SNEGSKA (reference sequence). Concerning this clone itself: Its target is unknown.

The assay was immunoSEQ multiplex PCR, and TCRdb's table has in-frame clones only and misses some. The sample lists 40,000 to 50,000 clones, 89% seen once, with approximately 12% in the top ten. Patients who had autoimmune disease history or got systemic immunosuppression were left out. The sequence derives from an adult with an advanced solid tumor such as melanoma, head and neck, liver or kidney cancer. The input for sequencing was CD4+ or CD8+ T cells sorted from blood, taken in a trial of the OX40 agonist ivuxolimab. The genes are TRBV20-1 and TRBJ1-2, with D perhaps TRBD1 (5 bases). The CDR3 DNA sequence: TGCATCCCAGAAGGGGAGGGGAGCTACACCTTC. Protein: CIPEGEGSYTF.